Presented here are 26 T cell receptor beta chains from one specimen sequenced in a study of control samples from healthy donors and cancer patients. This table comes from immunoSEQ multiplex PCR, and its TCRdb copy is limited to in-frame clones, with some not included. The repertoire holds about 75,000 clones, with about four fifths as singletons. The sample was blood. These receptors all come from a man over 45 in good health.

The V gene is TRBV19, the J gene TRBJ2-1; D is unclear. The V and J ends lost 0 bases and 6 bases respectively, with 6 bases between them. Germline V gene sequence: CDR1 LNHDA, CDR2 SQIVND (reference sequence). This CDR3 is built from 13 residues. CDR3 region: CASSIDTGNEQFF. For the CDR3, the DNA is TGTGCCAGTAGTATAGATACGGGCAATGAGCAGTTCTTC.

The V gene is TRBV9, the J gene TRBJ2-1; D perhaps matches TRBD2 (5 bases). Germline CDR1 is SGDLS and CDR2 is YYNGEE. V lost 4 bases, J lost 0 bases, and 11 bases lay in between. The length of the CDR3 is 15 residues. For the CDR3, the DNA is TGTGCCAGCAGCCTACGGACTGGCTCCTACAATGAGCAGTTCTTC. Translated: CASSLRTGSYNEQFF.

V gene TRBV4-2 combines with J gene TRBJ2-1; D may be TRBD2 (5 bases). V lost 0 bases to trimming and J lost 5 bases, with 11 bases between them. Per the germline V gene, CDR1 is LGHNA and CDR2 is YNFKEQ. This CDR3 has 15 residues. CDR3: CASSQEGAAHNEQFF. CDR3 coding DNA: TGTGCCAGCAGCCAAGAAGGAGCGGCCCACAATGAGCAGTTCTTC.

CDR3 DNA: TGTGCCAGCGGGCTCGGGAACACTGAAGCTTTCTTT. Amino acid sequence: CASGLGNTEAFF. The chain links TRBV12-3 or TRBV12-4 to TRBJ1-1; D gene uncertain. V dropped 8 bases and J dropped 1 base, with 8 bases sitting between them. CDR3 length equals 12 residues.

The chain joins TRBV14 to TRBJ2-1; no firm D call. The germline CDR1 and CDR2 sequences are SGHDN and FVKESK. This CDR3 is 15 amino acids long. Trimming took off 0 bases at V and 6 bases at J, with 12 bases between the two ends. The DNA for the CDR3 is TGTGCCAGCAGCCAAGATTGGCGATTAGCCAATGAGCAGTTCTTC. Its protein product is CASSQDWRLANEQFF.

The J gene is TRBJ1-5, the V gene TRBV28, with a weak D call TRBD1 (6 bases). The CDR3 is made up of 13 amino acids. Between the trimmed V and J ends, which lost 7 bases and 7 bases, there was a span of 14 bases. Germline V lookup: CDR1 MDHEN, CDR2 SYDVKM. The CDR3 sequence is CASTFGDMQPQHF. CDR3 nucleotide sequence: TGTGCCAGCACCTTCGGGGACATGCAGCCCCAGCATTTT.

The chain has TRBV7-2 and TRBJ2-3, with a weak D call TRBD2 (6 bases). The CDR3 length is 15 residues. Between the trimmed V and J ends, which lost 5 bases and 2 bases, there was a span of 14 bases. The germline V gene encodes CDR1 SGHTA and CDR2 FQGNSA. The CDR3 spells CASSPGLPYTDTQYF. CDR3 sequence (DNA): TGTGCCAGCAGCCCGGGACTGCCTTACACAGATACGCAGTATTTT.

The J gene is TRBJ1-1, the V gene TRBV12-3 or TRBV12-4; D not certain. The CDR3 is 13 amino acids. V lost 5 bases, J lost 8 bases, and 15 bases lay in between. CDR3: CASSLTGGSEAFF. CDR3 DNA: TGTGCCAGCAGTCTTACGGGAGGGTCGGAAGCTTTCTTT.

The J gene is TRBJ2-5, the V gene TRBV7-9, with 7 bases that match TRBD1. The CDR3 contains 14 residues. Trimming removed 5 bases from V and 5 bases from J; junction bases left unmatched: 8. Germline V gene lookup returns CDR1 SEHNR and CDR2 FQNEAQ (reference sequence). CDR3 sequence (DNA): TGTGCCAGCAGCCATTTTGACAGGGCCGAGACCCAGTACTTC. Its protein product is CASSHFDRAETQYF.

This clone was seen just once. This rearrangement joins TRBV5-5 to TRBJ2-3; 15 nucleotides align to TRBD2. Germline CDR1 is SGHKS and CDR2 is YYEKEE (reference sequence). The V and J ends lost 4 bases and 3 bases, in that order; junction bases with no gene match: 6. This CDR3 is 17 amino acids long. This chain's CDR3 is CASSPPGLAGGTDTQYF. The CDR3 DNA is TGTGCCAGCAGCCCTCCGGGACTAGCGGGAGGTACAGATACGCAGTATTTT.

The chain has TRBV5-6 and TRBJ2-1; maybe TRBD2 (6 bases). CDR1 and CDR2 (germline): SGHDT, YYEEEE. The CDR3 is made up of 13 amino acids. The V end lost 2 bases, the J end lost 5 bases, and 8 bases lay between the germline ends. The CDR3 nucleotides read TGTGCCAGCAGCTTTCTAGCGAACAATGAGCAGTTCTTC. It translates to CASSFLANNEQFF.

The chain has TRBV2 and TRBJ1-5; possible D gene TRBD1, 6 bases. The CDR3 loop spans 14 amino acids. V lost 5 bases, J lost 4 bases, and 12 bases lay in between. Looked up from germline, CDR1 is SNHLY and CDR2 is FYNNEI. In nucleotides, the CDR3 is TGTGCCAGCAGTCCAGGGGAAAGGAATCAGCCCCAGCATTTT. It specifies CASSPGERNQPQHF.

The rearrangement uses TRBV19 and TRBJ2-5, with D tentatively TRBD2 (6 bases). CDR3 size: 14 residues. V lost 3 bases to trimming and J lost 3 bases, with 11 bases between them. Germline V gene data show CDR1 as LNHDA and CDR2 as SQIVND (reference sequence). For the CDR3, the DNA is TGTGCCAGTAGTATCGGAGGGGTGGAAGAGACCCAGTACTTC. This sequence encodes CASSIGGVEETQYF.

This chain links TRBV5-6 with TRBJ2-1, with D possibly being TRBD1 (6 bases). The CDR3 loop spans 14 amino acids. The V end lost 4 bases, the J end lost 4 bases, and 12 bases lay between the germline ends. Germline V gene sequence: CDR1 SGHDT, CDR2 YYEEEE. CDR3 in amino acids: CASSPDTGYNEQFF. CDR3 DNA: TGTGCCAGCAGCCCGGACACAGGGTACAATGAGCAGTTCTTC.

This rearrangement joins TRBV12-3 or TRBV12-4 to TRBJ1-1, with D unresolved. The CDR3 is 13 residues long. V lost 5 bases, J lost 4 bases, and 11 bases lay in between. CDR3 residues: CASSQQMGTEAFF. CDR3 sequence (DNA): TGTGCCAGCAGTCAACAGATGGGCACTGAAGCTTTCTTT.

The chain has TRBV10-3 and TRBJ2-1; D possibly corresponds to TRBD1 (6 bases). The germline V and J ends were trimmed by 0 bases and 10 bases, with 13 bases remaining between them. The CDR3 length is 14 residues. Germline loops: CDR1 ENHRY, CDR2 SYGVKD. The CDR3 loop is CAISESMGAGEQFF. The CDR3 region has the DNA TGTGCCATCAGTGAGTCGATGGGGGCAGGGGAGCAGTTCTTC.

By share of the sample, this clone is medium-sized. The rearrangement joins TRBV4-3 to TRBJ2-1; TRBD1 matches at 11 bases. V was clipped by 1 base and J by 4 bases; unmatched bases: 3. The CDR3 runs 16 residues. In germline, CDR1 is LGHNA, CDR2 YSLEER. This chain's CDR3 is CASSQGGTGGYNEQFF. The CDR3 nucleotides are TGCGCCAGCAGCCAAGGCGGGACAGGGGGGTACAATGAGCAGTTCTTC.

The rearrangement uses TRBV5-4 and TRBJ2-2; D gene uncertain. Trimming left V 4 bases short and J 2 bases short, with 15 bases between. CDR3 length: 16 amino acids. Germline CDR1 reads SGHNT; CDR2 reads YYREEE (reference sequence). The CDR3 region is CASSPPLLGNTGELFF. CDR3 sequence (DNA): TGTGCCAGCAGCCCCCCCTTACTGGGAAACACCGGGGAGCTGTTTTTT.

The chain uses TRBV7-2 and TRBJ2-1; tentative D call: TRBD2 (6 bases). Germline CDR1 is SGHTA and CDR2 is FQGNSA. The CDR3 runs to 14 residues. Between the trimmed V and J ends, which lost 4 bases and 7 bases, there was a span of 14 bases. CDR3 nucleotide sequence: TGTGCCAGCAGCTCAGGGCCGAGCGGGAATGAGCAGTTCTTC. Its translation: CASSSGPSGNEQFF.

The CDR3: CATLTGTGISNQPQHF. As DNA, the CDR3 is TGTGCCACATTAACCGGGACAGGAATTAGCAATCAGCCCCAGCATTTT. This chain links TRBV28 with TRBJ1-5, with 8 nucleotides matching TRBD1. The J segment lost 0 bases and the V segment lost 10 bases, leaving 11 bases of the junction unmatched. CDR1 and CDR2 from the germline V gene are MDHEN and SYDVKM. This CDR3 is built from 16 residues. Looking up the rest from reference TRBV28 and TRBJ1-5 gives the full variable domain: DVKVTQSSRYLVKRTGEKVFLECVQDMDHENMFWYRQDPGLGLRLIYFSYDVKMKEKGDIPEGYSVSREKKERFSLILESASTNQTSMYLCATLTGTGISNQPQHFGDGTRLSIL.

A single count supports this clone. The rearrangement joins TRBV9 to TRBJ1-2; D possibly corresponds to TRBD1 (6 bases). The length of the CDR3 is 13 residues. The V and J ends lost 4 bases and 7 bases respectively, with 14 bases between them. Germline CDR1 reads SGDLS; CDR2 reads YYNGEE. This CDR3 is CASSYRDKGGYTF. CDR3 bases: TGTGCCAGCAGCTACCGGGACAAGGGTGGCTACACCTTC.

This chain connects TRBV30 to TRBJ2-6; TRBD1 matches 9 bases. The CDR3 runs 15 residues. Germline V CDR1 and CDR2: GTSNPN, SVGIG (reference sequence). V lost 1 base, J lost 8 bases, and 6 bases stayed unmatched. The CDR3 DNA sequence: TGTGCCTGGAGTGGAGGAACAGGGGGCACCAACGTCCTGACTTTC. Translating gives CAWSGGTGGTNVLTF. Using reference TRBV30 and TRBJ2-6 for the parts outside the CDR3, the full variable domain is SQTIHQWPATLVQPVGSPLSLECTVEGTSNPNLYWYRQAAGRGLQLLFYSVGIGQISSEVPQNLSASRPQDRQFILSSKKLLLSDSGFYLCAWSGGTGGTNVLTFGAGSRLTVL.

This clone occurred a few times. V usage is TRBV3-1 (or the pseudogene TRBV3-2) and J usage is TRBJ2-3; 8 bases align to TRBD2. Unmatched junction bases numbered 7, after V lost 1 base and J lost 4 bases. The length of the CDR3 is 16 residues. Germline loops: CDR1 LGHDT, CDR2 YNNKEL (reference sequence). CDR3 bases: TGTGCCAGCAGCCAAGGTCTAGCGGGCGGGCCAGATACGCAGTATTTT. Translated: CASSQGLAGGPDTQYF.

This clone occurred a few times. V and J are TRBV7-2 and TRBJ2-7; D gene unclear. CDR3 size: 12 residues. CDR1 is SGHTA, CDR2 FQGNSA, per germline. Trimming removed 3 bases from V and 0 bases from J, with 3 bases in between. Here the CDR3 DNA reads TGTGCCAGCAGCTTGGGCTCCTACGAGCAGTACTTC. This gives the protein CASSLGSYEQYF. The full variable domain, with the rest looked up from reference TRBV7-2 and TRBJ2-7, is GAGVSQSPSNKVTEKGKDVELRCDPISGHTALYWYRQSLGQGLEFLIYFQGNSAPDKSGLPSDRFSAERTGGSVSTLTIQRTQQEDSAVYLCASSLGSYEQYFGPGTRLTVT.

The chain links TRBV6-2 or TRBV6-3 to TRBJ1-2, with TRBD1 matching 9 bases. The V gene end was trimmed by 5 bases and the J gene end by 4 bases; junction bases not matched to a gene: 5. The CDR3 consists of 14 residues. Looked up from germline, CDR1 is MNHEY and CDR2 is SVGEGT. CDR3: CASSLGQGSYGYTF. CDR3 nucleotides: TGTGCCAGCAGTCTGGGACAGGGAAGCTATGGCTACACCTTC.

The rearrangement uses TRBV27 and TRBJ2-7, with D perhaps TRBD1 (6 bases). CDR3 size: 15 residues. With 5 bases removed from V and 3 bases from J, the gap between germline ends came to 17 bases. Germline values: CDR1 MNHEY, CDR2 SMNVEV (reference sequence). The CDR3 bases are TGTGCCAGCAGTATCGGGACAAATCTCCGCTACGAGCAGTACTTC. It is translated as CASSIGTNLRYEQYF.